This TCR beta chain was obtained from a study of technical replicates of blood from a few donors. CDR1 is MNHEY, CDR2 SMNVEV, per germline (reference sequence). The ends lost 6 bases at V and 5 bases at J; junction bases unmatched: 8. The CDR3 is 14 amino acids. Produced via immunoSEQ multiplex PCR; TCRdb's table is partial and in-frame only. The sample yields about 85,000 clones, less than 95% seen once. The source of this sequence is a human donor in good health. Specimen: T cells isolated from PBMCs. The rearrangement links TRBV27 to TRBJ2-5, with TRBD2 identical over 8 bases. CDR3 residues: CASSLLAELETQYF. CDR3 in DNA: TGTGCCAGCAGCCTACTAGCGGAGCTGGAGACCCAGTACTTC.